The rows below give T cell receptor beta chains drawn from one sample of a study of cytomegalovirus exposure and HLA in healthy donors. TCRdb's table, derived via immunoSEQ multiplex PCR, lists solely in-frame clones and lacks some. The sample comprises about 130,000 clones, 70% to 85% of which are singletons, and roughly 3% rests with the top ten. Source material: PBMCs. The receptor set was obtained from a woman aged 18-35 years in good health and CMV-seropositive. Each CDR3 is given with its conserved first and last residue. Each record gives: V gene, J gene, D gene, clone size, CDR3 DNA, CDR3 protein. D genes are given only for firm matches. Clone size is not always given. Where it is, it says once, few, many or a class for expanded clones.

V gene: TRBV28
J gene: TRBJ2-3
D gene: TRBD1
clone size: -
CDR3 DNA: TGTGCCAGCAGTTTTGGGACAGGTCCCCATACGCAGTATTTT
CDR3 protein: CASSFGTGPHTQYF

V gene: TRBV4-1
J gene: TRBJ1-1
D gene: -
clone size: -
CDR3 DNA: TGCGCCAGCAGCCAAGAGGGAGGGAACACTGAAGCTTTCTTT
CDR3 protein: CASSQEGGNTEAFF

V gene: TRBV10-3
J gene: TRBJ2-1
D gene: TRBD2
clone size: -
CDR3 DNA: TGTGCCACCAAGGTCGGGGAGGGAGATGAGCAGTTCTTC
CDR3 protein: CATKVGEGDEQFF

V gene: TRBV7-2
J gene: TRBJ1-4
D gene: -
clone size: -
CDR3 DNA: TGTGCCAGCAGCTTAGTGGTCGGAGGCCGGGAAAAACTGTTTTTT
CDR3 protein: CASSLVVGGREKLFF

V gene: TRBV11-2
J gene: TRBJ2-3
D gene: TRBD1
clone size: -
CDR3 DNA: TGTGCCAGCAGCTTAGGGGGGGACAGGGGAACAGATACGCAGTATTTT
CDR3 protein: CASSLGGDRGTDTQYF

V gene: TRBV11-3
J gene: TRBJ2-5
D gene: TRBD1
clone size: -
CDR3 DNA: TGTGCCAGCAGCTTAGATGGGACAGGGGAAGAGACCCAGTACTTC
CDR3 protein: CASSLDGTGEETQYF

V gene: TRBV18
J gene: TRBJ2-1
D gene: -
clone size: -
CDR3 DNA: TGTGCCAGCTCACCACGCCGAGGCGAGCAGTTCTTC
CDR3 protein: CASSPRRGEQFF

V gene: TRBV5-4
J gene: TRBJ2-3
D gene: TRBD2
clone size: -
CDR3 DNA: TGTGCCAGCAGCAATCGACGACTAGCGGGGTCTACAGATACGCAGTATTTT
CDR3 protein: CASSNRRLAGSTDTQYF

V gene: TRBV28
J gene: TRBJ1-5
D gene: -
clone size: -
CDR3 DNA: TGTGCCAGCAGATCCGGGACAAATCAGCCCCAGCATTTT
CDR3 protein: CASRSGTNQPQHF

V gene: TRBV6-1
J gene: TRBJ1-1
D gene: -
clone size: once
CDR3 DNA: TGTGCCAGCAGTTATGGCACGAACACTGAAGCTTTCTTT
CDR3 protein: CASSYGTNTEAFF

V gene: TRBV29-1
J gene: TRBJ2-7
D gene: -
clone size: -
CDR3 DNA: TGCAGCGTTGAGGACAGCTACGAGCAGTACTTC
CDR3 protein: CSVEDSYEQYF

V gene: TRBV13
J gene: TRBJ1-2
D gene: TRBD1
clone size: -
CDR3 DNA: TGTGCCAGCAGCTTTTTTCCGGGACAGGGGGATGGCTACACCTTC
CDR3 protein: CASSFFPGQGDGYTF

V gene: TRBV7-3
J gene: TRBJ2-3
D gene: TRBD2
clone size: few
CDR3 DNA: TGTGCCAGCAGCTGGGGGGGGTTAGCGGGGGCAGGAGATACGCAGTATTTT
CDR3 protein: CASSWGGLAGAGDTQYF

V gene: TRBV2
J gene: TRBJ1-6
D gene: TRBD1
clone size: -
CDR3 DNA: TGTGCCAGCAGTATGGGACAGGGGGGATCACCCCTCCACTTT
CDR3 protein: CASSMGQGGSPLHF

V gene: TRBV5-1
J gene: TRBJ2-7
D gene: -
clone size: once
CDR3 DNA: TGCGCCAGCAGCTTGGTGAGATCATACGAGCAGTACTTC
CDR3 protein: CASSLVRSYEQYF

V gene: TRBV28
J gene: TRBJ2-1
D gene: TRBD1
clone size: -
CDR3 DNA: TGTGCCAGCAGTCCCCCGACAGGGGGCGGTAACAATGAGCAGTTCTTC
CDR3 protein: CASSPPTGGGNNEQFF

V gene: TRBV6-1
J gene: TRBJ2-1
D gene: -
clone size: -
CDR3 DNA: TGTGCCAGCAGTGAACTTCGACAGGTGGGCAACAATGAGCAGTTCTTC
CDR3 protein: CASSELRQVGNNEQFF